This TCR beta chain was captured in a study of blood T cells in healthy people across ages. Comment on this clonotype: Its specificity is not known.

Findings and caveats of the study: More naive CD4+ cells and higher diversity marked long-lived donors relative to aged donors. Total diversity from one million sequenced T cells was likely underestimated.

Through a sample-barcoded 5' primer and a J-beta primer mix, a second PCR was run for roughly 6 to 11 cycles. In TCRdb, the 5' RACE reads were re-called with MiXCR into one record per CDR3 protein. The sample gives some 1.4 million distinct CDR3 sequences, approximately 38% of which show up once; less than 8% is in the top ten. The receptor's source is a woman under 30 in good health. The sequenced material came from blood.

CDR3 bases: TGTGCCAGCAGTTACGACAGGCCGAACACTGAAGCTTTCTTT. Protein product: CASSYDRPNTEAFF. The chain uses TRBV6-5 and TRBJ1-1; tentatively, D is TRBD1 (6 bases). The length of the CDR3 is 14 residues. The germline gives CDR1 MNHEY, CDR2 SVGAGI. Trimming took off 2 bases at V and 1 base at J, with 8 bases between the two ends.